The rows below give T cell receptor beta chains drawn from one sample of a study of tumor and adjacent non-tumor tissue in lung cancer. In TCRdb, the multiplex PCR reads were re-called with MiXCR into one record per CDR3 protein. The sample includes about 43,000 distinct CDR3 sequences, approximately 57% of them seen just once. Sequenced: distant non-tumor lung tissue. The receptors were gathered from a man aged 45-65 years with non-small cell lung cancer. The CDR3 runs from the conserved cysteine through the conserved F or W. Each record gives: clone size, J gene, V gene, D gene, CDR3 DNA, CDR3 protein. The D gene is left open where the match is weak. Clone sizes are given selectively: once, few, many, or a class where the clone is expanded.

>many|TRBJ2-7|TRBV29-1|TRBD1
TGCAGCGCTGGGGACAGGCCCTACGAGCAGTACTTC
CSAGDRPYEQYF
>once|TRBJ2-5|TRBV7-9|-
TGTGCCAGAAGCTCCCAAGAGACCCTGTACTTC
CARSSQETLYF
>-|TRBJ2-5|TRBV11-3|-
TGTGGCAGCAGCTCAGGGGACAACCACCAAGAGACGCAGTACTTC
CGSSSGDNHQETQYF
>-|TRBJ2-1|TRBV6-1|-
TGCGCCTGCAAGGCTAGTATCTACAATGAGCAGTTCTTC
CACKASIYNEQFF
>medium-sized|TRBJ2-1|TRBV30|TRBD2
TGTGCATGGAGCAGGGCCCCGTATTTAGCGGGAGGGCGTACAGATGAGCAGTTCTTC
CAWSRAPYLAGGRTDEQFF
>-|TRBJ2-1|TRBV29-1|-
TGCAGCGTGGGGGCGGGAGTGTTCTACAATGAGCAGTCCTTC
CSVGAGVFYNEQSF
>few|TRBJ1-6|TRBV20-1|-
TGCAGTGCTAGAATCAGCCTACTCTATAATTCACCCCTCCACTTT
CSARISLLYNSPLHF
>many|TRBJ2-6|TRBV28|-
TGTGCCAGCAGAGACAGGTCTGGGGCCAACGTCCTGACTTTC
CASRDRSGANVLTF
>many|TRBJ1-4|TRBV29-1|-
TGCAGCGTTATTTATAATGAAAAACTGTTTTTT
CSVIYNEKLFF
>few|TRBJ2-3|TRBV19|TRBD1
TGTGCCAGTAGTACCCTGGGACAGGGCAGCACAGATACGCAGTATTTT
CASSTLGQGSTDTQYF
>-|TRBJ2-7|TRBV6-6|-
TGTGCCAGCTCAGGACAGAGCGAGCACTACTTC
CASSGQSEHYF
>-|TRBJ2-2|TRBV6-5|TRBD2
TGTACCAGCAGTTACAAGACGTCGGGGGGGCTGTTTTTT
CTSSYKTSGGLFF
>many|TRBJ2-7|TRBV10-3|-
TGTGCCATCAGTGTAGGAAGTCACGAGCAGTACTTC
CAISVGSHEQYF
>once|TRBJ1-2|TRBV10-3|-
TGTGCCATCAGTGAATCGATGGGGCAGGTAGATGCCTACACCTTT
CAISESMGQVDAYTF
>many|TRBJ2-3|TRBV10-2|-
TGCGCCAGCACGCGCGCGGGATACGGCGCAGATACGCAGTATTTT
CASTRAGYGADTQYF
>many|TRBJ2-5|TRBV12-3/TRBV12-4|-
TGTGCCAGCAGTTTGTGGGGGGAGCGGACAGAGACCCAGTACTTC
CASSLWGERTETQYF
>-|TRBJ2-7|TRBV10-1|-
TGCGCTAGCAGTCCTCAGGTTAAGGAGAGCGAGCAGTACTTC
CASSPQVKESEQYF
>-|TRBJ1-2|TRBV4-1|-
TGCGCCAGCAGCCAGTTTTCACCGTACCATGGCTACACCTTC
CASSQFSPYHGYTF
>-|TRBJ1-3|TRBV7-9|TRBD1
TGTGCCAGCAGTCCGGGACAGTCCTCTGGAAACACCATATATTTT
CASSPGQSSGNTIYF
>-|TRBJ2-4|TRBV7-9|-
TGTGCCAGCAGCTCGCCCTATAGGGATAACATTCAGTACTTC
CASSSPYRDNIQYF
>-|TRBJ2-3|TRBV24-1|-
TGTGTCACCAGGGGCAGAATCACCGATACGCAGTATTTT
CVTRGRITDTQYF
>many|TRBJ1-5|TRBV6-6|-
TGTGCCAGCAGTTACTCCTCCGGGGCAACGGATCAGCCCCAGCATTTT
CASSYSSGATDQPQHF
>-|TRBJ1-5|TRBV6-1|-
TGTGTCAGCAGTGAAATGGGTAGCAATCAGCCCCGACATTTT
CVSSEMGSNQPRHF
>-|TRBJ1-5|TRBV10-2|-
TGCGCCAGCAGTGATTATGGCAGGAACAATCAGCCTGGGCATTTT
CASSDYGRNNQPGHF
>-|TRBJ1-6|TRBV19|TRBD1
TGTGCCAGTAGTATGGGACAGAGGTATTCACCCCTCCACTTT
CASSMGQRYSPLHF
>many|TRBJ1-5|TRBV7-8|-
TGTGCCAGCAGCAAAAGTAGCAATCAGCCCCAGCATTTT
CASSKSSNQPQHF
>many|TRBJ1-1|TRBV4-1|-
TGCGCCAGCAGCCAAGATGGTAGAGTCGGGTCTGGAGCTTTCTTT
CASSQDGRVGSGAFF
>-|TRBJ2-3|TRBV11-2|-
TGTGCCAGCAGCTTATCTAATGCGGCTGGAGTACAAGGCACAGATACGCAGTATTTT
CASSLSNAAGVQGTDTQYF
>-|TRBJ2-5|TRBV5-1|TRBD1
TGCGCCAGCAGCGGCGGACAGGGACGAGAGACCCAGTACTTC
CASSGGQGRETQYF
>-|TRBJ2-1|TRBV6-6|-
TGTGCCAGCAGCCGGGACGTCAACAATGAGCAGTCCTTC
CASSRDVNNEQSF
>many|TRBJ1-6|TRBV30|-
TGTGCCTCAATAGGGCAGGGTGGTTATAATTCACCCCTCCACTTT
CASIGQGGYNSPLHF
>-|TRBJ2-7|TRBV4-2|-
TGTGCGAGCAGCCAGAGGACTACATTCATCGCCTACGAGCGGTACTTC
CASSQRTTFIAYERYF
>-|TRBJ1-2|TRBV6-2/TRBV6-3|TRBD1
TGTACCAGCCGGACAGGGGGGATCTATGGCTACACCTTC
CTSRTGGIYGYTF
>many|TRBJ2-3|TRBV11-3|-
TGTGCCAGCAGCTTAGGCAGAGCATCGGATACGCAGTATTTT
CASSLGRASDTQYF
>-|TRBJ2-3|TRBV11-3|-
TGTGCCAGCAGCTTAGGCGGGGCCGGGGCGGATATGCAATATTTT
CASSLGGAGADMQYF
>few|TRBJ2-2|TRBV28|TRBD2
TGTGCCAGCAGTTCACTAGCGGAGCGGCCCGGGGAGCTGTTTTTT
CASSSLAERPGELFF
>-|TRBJ2-3|TRBV29-1|-
TGCAGTGTTGAAGAACAGGGAGGATATACGCAGTATTTT
CSVEEQGGYTQYF
>few|TRBJ2-5|TRBV7-9|-
TGTGCCAGCCAGGGAGGACAAGAGACCCAGTACTTC
CASQGGQETQYF
>few|TRBJ1-1|TRBV5-1|-
TGCGCCAGCAGCCTCGGGACGGAGAACACTGAAGCTTTCTTT
CASSLGTENTEAFF
>-|TRBJ2-3|TRBV28|-
TGTGCCAGCACCCCCGGGAGAGCAGATACGCAGTATTTT
CASTPGRADTQYF
>-|TRBJ1-4|TRBV4-1|-
TGCACCAGCAGCCCCGAGGACACCTCTACAGCTAATGAAAAACTGTTTTTT
CTSSPEDTSTANEKLFF
>-|TRBJ2-1|TRBV4-1|-
TGCGCCAGCAGTCAAGATGCGACTCCGAAACTCTACAATAAGCAGTTCTTC
CASSQDATPKLYNKQFF
>-|TRBJ2-5|TRBV29-1|-
TGCAGCGTTGATTTAGCGGAACAAGAGATCCAGTATTTC
CSVDLAEQEIQYF
>medium-sized|TRBJ2-3|TRBV11-2|-
TGTGCCAGCAGCTTTTCAACCGTGGGCACAGATACGCAGTATTTT
CASSFSTVGTDTQYF
>-|TRBJ2-7|TRBV28|TRBD1
TGTGCCAGCAGTTTTGATAGGAACAGGGGATACGAGCAGTACTTC
CASSFDRNRGYEQYF